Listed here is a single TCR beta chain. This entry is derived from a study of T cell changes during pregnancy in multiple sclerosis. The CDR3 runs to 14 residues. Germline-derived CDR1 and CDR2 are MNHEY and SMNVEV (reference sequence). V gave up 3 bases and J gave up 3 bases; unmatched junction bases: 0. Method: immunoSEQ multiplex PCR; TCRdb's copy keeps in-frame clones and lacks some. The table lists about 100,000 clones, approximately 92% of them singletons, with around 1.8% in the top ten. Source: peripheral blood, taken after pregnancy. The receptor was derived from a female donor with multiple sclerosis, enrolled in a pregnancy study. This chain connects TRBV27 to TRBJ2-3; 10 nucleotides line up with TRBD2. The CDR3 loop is CASSLGLATDTQYF. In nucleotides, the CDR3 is TGTGCCAGCAGTTTGGGACTAGCGACAGATACGCAGTATTTT.